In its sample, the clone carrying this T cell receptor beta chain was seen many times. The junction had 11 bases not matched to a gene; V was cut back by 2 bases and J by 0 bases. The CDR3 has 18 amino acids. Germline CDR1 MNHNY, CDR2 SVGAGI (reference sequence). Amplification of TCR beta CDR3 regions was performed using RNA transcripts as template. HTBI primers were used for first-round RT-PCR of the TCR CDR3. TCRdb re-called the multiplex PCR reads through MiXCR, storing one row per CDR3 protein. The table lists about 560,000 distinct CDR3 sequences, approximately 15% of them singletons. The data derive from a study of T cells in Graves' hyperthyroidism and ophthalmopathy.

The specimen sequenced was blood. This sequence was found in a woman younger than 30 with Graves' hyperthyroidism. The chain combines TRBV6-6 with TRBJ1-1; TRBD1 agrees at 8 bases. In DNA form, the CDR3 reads TGTGCCAGCAGTTACCCTCCCAGGGGGCGATTGGTGAACACTGAAGCTTTCTTT. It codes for CASSYPPRGRLVNTEAFF.